A single sample is the source of the 4 T cell receptor beta chains below, sequenced in a study of T cells in Graves' hyperthyroidism and ophthalmopathy. RNA transcripts yielded amplified TCR beta CDR3 regions. HTBI primers drove first-round RT-PCR of the TCR CDR3. TCRdb re-called the multiplex PCR reads through MiXCR, storing one row per CDR3 protein. The table includes about 700,000 distinct CDR3 sequences, approximately 15% detected once. Sequencing was performed on blood. The receptors here all came from a woman aged 18 to 35 with Graves' hyperthyroidism.

This clonotype has at least ten counts. This chain uses TRBV29-1 with TRBJ2-1, with 8 bases fitting TRBD1. This CDR3 is built from 13 residues. J lost 4 bases, V lost 6 bases, and 5 bases had no gene match. CDR1 SQVTM and CDR2 ANQGSEA come from the germline V gene. CDR3 amino acids: CSVRDRTYNEQFF. In nucleotides, the CDR3 is TGCAGCGTCCGGGACAGGACTTACAATGAGCAGTTCTTC.

The J gene is TRBJ2-2, the V gene TRBV9, with D perhaps TRBD1 (6 bases). V gave up 3 bases and J gave up 1 base, with 13 bases separating them. In germline, CDR1 is SGDLS, CDR2 YYNGEE. This CDR3 has 16 amino acids. CDR3 loop: CASSEGVPRNTGELFF. The DNA for the CDR3 is TGTGCCAGCAGCGAGGGGGTCCCACGGAACACCGGGGAGCTGTTTTTT.

This clonotype appeared a few times. The gene calls are TRBV7-3 and TRBJ2-1, with 8 bases aligning to TRBD2. J gave up 14 bases and V 1 base, and 22 bases lay outside the gene matches. Per germline, CDR1 SGHTA and CDR2 FQGTGA. The CDR3 sequence is 18 residues long. The CDR3: CASSLKRGAGDGGADEFF. The CDR3 DNA reads as TGTGCCAGCAGCTTAAAACGTGGAGCGGGGGATGGGGGGGCTGATGAGTTCTTC.

This clonotype was seen at least ten times. The chain is built from TRBV6-1 and TRBJ2-3; D ambiguous. This CDR3 has 14 amino acids. Germline-derived CDR1 and CDR2 are MNHNS and SASEGT. Deletions cut 6 bases from V and 5 bases from J, with 15 bases between. The CDR3 loop is CASSIRSSRDTQYF. Written as DNA, the CDR3 is TGTGCCAGCAGCATACGGAGCTCTAGAGATACGCAGTATTTT.